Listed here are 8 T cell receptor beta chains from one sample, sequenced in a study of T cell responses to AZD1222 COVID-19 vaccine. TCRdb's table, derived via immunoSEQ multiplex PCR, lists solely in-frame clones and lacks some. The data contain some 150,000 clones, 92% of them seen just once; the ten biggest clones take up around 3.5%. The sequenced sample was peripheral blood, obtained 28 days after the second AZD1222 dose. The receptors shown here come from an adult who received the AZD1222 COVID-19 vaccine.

CDR3 protein: CASSPGGIRTEAFF. The DNA for the CDR3 is TGTGCCAGCAGCCCCGGGGGGATTCGCACTGAAGCTTTCTTT. V usage is TRBV6-2 or TRBV6-3 and J usage is TRBJ1-1, with a possible D match to TRBD1 (5 bases). V gave up 6 bases and J gave up 4 bases, with 15 bases separating them. This CDR3 has 14 residues. The germline gives CDR1 MNHEY, CDR2 SVGEGT.

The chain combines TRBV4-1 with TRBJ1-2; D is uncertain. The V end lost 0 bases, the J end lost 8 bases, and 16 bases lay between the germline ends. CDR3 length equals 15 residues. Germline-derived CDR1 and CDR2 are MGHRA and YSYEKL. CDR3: CASSQDRSVPGGYTF. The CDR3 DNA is TGCGCCAGCAGCCAAGATAGGTCGGTCCCCGGCGGCTACACCTTC.

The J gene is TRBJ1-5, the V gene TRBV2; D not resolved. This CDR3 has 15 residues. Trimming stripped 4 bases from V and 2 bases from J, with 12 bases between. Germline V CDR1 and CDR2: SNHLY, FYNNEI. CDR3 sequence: CASSGMAPRNQPQHF. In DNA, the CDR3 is TGTGCCAGCAGTGGTATGGCCCCTCGCAATCAGCCCCAGCATTTT.

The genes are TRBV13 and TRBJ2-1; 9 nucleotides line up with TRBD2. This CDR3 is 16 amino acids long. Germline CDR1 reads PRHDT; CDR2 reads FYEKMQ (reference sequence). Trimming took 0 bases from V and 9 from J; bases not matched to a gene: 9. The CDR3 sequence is CASSLGASGTTGEQFF. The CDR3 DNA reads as TGTGCCAGCAGCTTAGGGGCTAGCGGGACGACCGGTGAGCAGTTCTTC.

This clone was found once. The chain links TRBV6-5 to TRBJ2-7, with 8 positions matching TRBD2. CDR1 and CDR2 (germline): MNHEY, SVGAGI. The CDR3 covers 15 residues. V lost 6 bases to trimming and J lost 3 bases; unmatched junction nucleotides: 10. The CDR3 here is CASRRGLAGDYEQYF. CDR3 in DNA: TGTGCCAGCAGACGCGGACTAGCCGGGGACTACGAGCAGTACTTC.

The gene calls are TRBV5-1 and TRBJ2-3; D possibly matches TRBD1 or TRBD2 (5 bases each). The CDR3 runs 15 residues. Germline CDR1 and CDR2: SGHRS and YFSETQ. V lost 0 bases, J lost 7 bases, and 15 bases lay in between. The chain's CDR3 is CASSLAGTRSYTQYF. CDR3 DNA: TGCGCCAGCAGCTTGGCCGGGACCCGTTCCTATACGCAGTATTTT.

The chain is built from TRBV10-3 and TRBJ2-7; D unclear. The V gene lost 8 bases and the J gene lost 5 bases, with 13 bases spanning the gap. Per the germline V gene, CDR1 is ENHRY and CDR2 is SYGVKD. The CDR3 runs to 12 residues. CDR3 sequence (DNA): TGTGCCATCGGGCCATCTGAAAACGAGCAGTACTTC. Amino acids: CAIGPSENEQYF.

The CDR3 DNA sequence: TGTGCCAGCAGTTTAATTGGGCCTAATCAGGGGCACGAGCAGTACTTC. As protein: CASSLIGPNQGHEQYF. The chain employs TRBV27 and TRBJ2-7; possibly TRBD1 for D (6 bases). Germline V gene lookup returns CDR1 MNHEY and CDR2 SMNVEV (reference sequence). The CDR3 consists of 16 residues. V dropped 2 bases and J dropped 5 bases, with 19 bases sitting between them.